One T cell receptor (beta chain) is described in this entry. Its matching antigen is unknown. Cultured CD4+ T cell DNA was sequenced using the Oncomine TCR Beta short-read assay. TCRdb passed the PCR reads through MiXCR, listing each CDR3 protein once. The top ten hold 13% to 15% of the sample, which has 9,000 to 15,000 distinct CDR3 sequences, 55% to 70% seen once. These data originate in a study of vaccination and CD4 T cells after COVID-19. About the research overall: Cellular stimulation was performed using overlapping spike peptides derived from SARS-CoV-2, HCoV-NL63, HCoV-OC43 and HCoV-229E. Cultures serving as controls received a peptide pool (CEFX or HIV-1 Nef) or no peptide.

The CDR3 spans 17 residues. V shed 2 bases, J shed 1 base, and the junction held 3 bases outside the gene matches. Germline lookup yields CDR1 MNHEY and CDR2 SVGEGT. Treatment in this sample: approximately 10-day PBMC culture with coronavirus spike peptide pools or control peptides (ViraFEST assay). ViraFEST grew antigen-specific T cells using peptide pools, then sequenced TCRs. Negative selection recovered the CD4+ T cells once they had spent about nine days in culture. This rearrangement joins TRBV6-2 or TRBV6-3 to TRBJ2-2, with TRBD2 matching over 11 bases. The specimen sequenced was CD4+ T cells from blood, cultured in vitro. This receptor was identified in a human donor who had recovered from COVID-19. CDR3: CASSYIAGGQNTGELFF. As DNA, the CDR3 is TGTGCCAGCAGTTACATAGCGGGGGGGCAGAACACCGGGGAGCTGTTTTTT.